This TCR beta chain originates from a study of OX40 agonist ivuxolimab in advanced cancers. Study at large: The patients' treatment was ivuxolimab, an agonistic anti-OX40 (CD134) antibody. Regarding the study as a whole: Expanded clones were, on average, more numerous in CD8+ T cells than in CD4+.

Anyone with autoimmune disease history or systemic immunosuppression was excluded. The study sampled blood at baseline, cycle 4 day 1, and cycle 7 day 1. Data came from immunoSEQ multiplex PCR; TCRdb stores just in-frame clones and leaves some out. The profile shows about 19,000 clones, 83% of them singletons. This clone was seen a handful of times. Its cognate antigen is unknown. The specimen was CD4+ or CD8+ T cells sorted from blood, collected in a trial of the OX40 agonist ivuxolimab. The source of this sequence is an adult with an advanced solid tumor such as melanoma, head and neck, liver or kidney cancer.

The CDR3 loop is CASSSRGLATGELFF. The CDR3 nucleotides are TGTGCCAGCAGCTCCCGGGGGTTGGCGACCGGGGAGCTGTTTTTT. V gene TRBV7-2 combines with J gene TRBJ2-2; perhaps TRBD2 as D (6 bases). The CDR3 is made up of 15 amino acids. Trimming removed 4 bases at V and 5 bases at J, with 14 bases between. Germline CDR1 and CDR2: SGHTA and FQGNSA. The full variable domain, its missing parts supplied by reference TRBV7-2 and TRBJ2-2, is GAGVSQSPSNKVTEKGKDVELRCDPISGHTALYWYRQSLGQGLEFLIYFQGNSAPDKSGLPSDRFSAERTGGSVSTLTIQRTQQEDSAVYLCASSSRGLATGELFFGEGSRLTVL.